This passage covers 27 T cell receptor beta chains from one sample sequenced in a study of blood T cell repertoires in COVID-19. Method: immunoSEQ multiplex PCR; TCRdb's copy keeps in-frame clones and lacks some. The table lists 200,000 to 250,000 clones, roughly 76% of them singletons. Sequencing was carried out using peripheral blood. These receptors were collected from a woman older than 75 with COVID-19, enrolled during active disease.

The rearrangement joins TRBV28 to TRBJ1-6; maybe TRBD1 (5 bases). CDR3 length: 11 residues. The ends were cut back, 8 bases at V and 16 bases at J, with 15 bases in the middle. CDR1 and CDR2 (germline): MDHEN, SYDVKM. CDR3 loop: CASGIRDLLHF. The CDR3, as DNA: TGTGCCAGCGGCATACGGGACTTACTCCACTTT.

This chain uses TRBV9 with TRBJ2-7; weak D call: TRBD2 (6 bases). The CDR3 is 16 residues long. Per the germline V gene, CDR1 is SGDLS and CDR2 is YYNGEE. The V and J ends lost 0 bases and 0 bases respectively, with 13 bases between them. The CDR3 nucleotides are TGTGCCAGCAGCGTAGGGGGGGACGGCTTCTCCTACGAGCAGTACTTC. It translates to CASSVGGDGFSYEQYF.

The V and J genes are TRBV30 and TRBJ1-1; the D gene is possibly TRBD1 (6 bases). V lost 5 bases, J lost 0 bases, and 19 bases lay in between. Germline-derived CDR1 and CDR2 are GTSNPN and SVGIG (reference sequence). The CDR3 length is 16 residues. CDR3 protein: CAWHSGGPGMNTEAFF. In DNA, the CDR3 is TGTGCCTGGCATAGTGGGGGCCCAGGAATGAACACTGAAGCTTTCTTT.

CDR3 coding DNA: TGTGCCAGTAGGACTAGCGGGGGTACGGGCGGGGAGCTGTTTTTT. Translated: CASRTSGGTGGELFF. The V gene is TRBV19, the J gene TRBJ2-2; 12 bases line up with TRBD2. This CDR3 region has 15 residues. CDR1 is LNHDA and CDR2 is SQIVND in the germline V gene (reference sequence). V lost 6 bases and J lost 7; bases outside the gene matches: 6.

This rearrangement joins TRBV6-5 to TRBJ2-7; D call uncertain. Trimming stripped 8 bases from V and 0 bases from J, with 11 bases between. The length of the CDR3 is 13 residues. Germline V gives CDR1 MNHEY, CDR2 SVGAGI. The CDR3 spells CASVAPSSYEQYF. CDR3 bases: TGTGCCAGCGTTGCCCCGAGCTCCTACGAGCAGTACTTC.

This chain joins TRBV5-1 and TRBJ2-1; 10 bases line up with TRBD2. CDR1 is SGHRS, CDR2 YFSETQ, per germline. The V segment lost 0 bases and the J segment 8 bases; nucleotides outside the gene matches: 2. This CDR3 has 14 residues. The CDR3 nucleotides are TGCGCCAGCAGCTTGGCTGGGACTAGCGATGAGCAGTTCTTC. Its translation is CASSLAGTSDEQFF. Complete variable domain (other parts from reference TRBV5-1 and TRBJ2-1): KAGVTQTPRYLIKTRGQQVTLSCSPISGHRSVSWYQQTPGQGLQFLFEYFSETQRNKGNFPGRFSGRQFSNSRSEMNVSTLELGDSALYLCASSLAGTSDEQFFGPGTRLTVL.

The sample holds a few counts of this clone. This rearrangement joins TRBV18 to TRBJ2-2, with D perhaps TRBD2 (6 bases). Germline CDR1 KGHSH, CDR2 LQKENI. The CDR3 extends over 12 amino acids. The ends were cut back, 6 bases at V and 6 bases at J, with 8 bases in the middle. The CDR3 DNA is TGTGCCAGCTCGGGGGGATCCGGGGAGCTGTTTTTT. Translated: CASSGGSGELFF.

The V and J genes are TRBV4-1 and TRBJ2-3, with 13 bases that match TRBD2. Trimming at V came to 2 bases and at J to 6 bases, leaving 5 bases not matched to a gene. CDR1 and CDR2 (germline): MGHRA, YSYEKL. The CDR3 has 16 amino acids. CDR3 DNA: TGCGCCAGCAGCCAACAACTAGCGGGGGGGCCTGATACGCAGTATTTT. Translation gives CASSQQLAGGPDTQYF.

The chain recombines TRBV7-9 with TRBJ2-2; no reliable D call. In germline, CDR1 is SEHNR, CDR2 FQNEAQ (reference sequence). Trimming cost V 6 bases and J 2 bases, with 13 bases left between them. The CDR3 sequence is 15 residues long. Here the CDR3 reads CASRRSGSNTGELFF. CDR3 in DNA: TGTGCCAGCAGACGTTCCGGGTCCAACACCGGGGAGCTGTTTTTT.

This clone was observed a handful of times. The chain uses TRBV7-2 and TRBJ1-5; 9 bases fit TRBD1. Germline assignment: CDR1 SGHTA and CDR2 FQGNSA. CDR3 size: 17 residues. Trimming cost V 4 bases and J 0 bases; bases outside gene matches: 7. The CDR3 bases are TGTGCCAGCAGCTCGAACAGGGGGCCGTATAGCAATCAGCCCCAGCATTTT. As protein: CASSSNRGPYSNQPQHF.

The gene calls are TRBV21-1 and TRBJ1-2; the table's D call TRBD1 went unverified against the DNA. TRBV21-1 is a pseudogene. This CDR3 has 19 residues. The CDR3 DNA reads as TGTGCCAGCAGCAATTGGAGACAGGGGGCGCCGGGAGCCAACTATGGCTACACCTTC. Its protein is CASSNWRQGAPGANYGYTF.

The chain is built from TRBV18 and TRBJ1-6; no clear D gene. Germline-derived CDR1 and CDR2 are KGHSH and LQKENI. V shed 3 bases and J shed 6 bases, with 6 bases lying between them. This CDR3 has 13 residues. CDR3 protein: CASSPNPNSPLHF. DNA of the CDR3: TGTGCCAGCTCACCTAATCCTAATTCACCCCTCCACTTT.

The genes are TRBV5-1 and TRBJ1-1; 11 nucleotides agree with TRBD1. This CDR3 spans 15 amino acids. Germline values: CDR1 SGHRS, CDR2 YFSETQ. V was pared by 3 bases and J by 2 bases, with 3 bases of the junction left unmatched. CDR3 amino acids: CASSSRTGGNTEAFF. Written as DNA, the CDR3 is TGCGCCAGCAGCTCCCGGACAGGGGGCAACACTGAAGCTTTCTTT.

The chain links TRBV25-1 to TRBJ2-3, with a tentative D call TRBD1 (6 bases). Per germline, CDR1 MGHDK and CDR2 SYGVNS. The CDR3 runs to 17 residues. Between the trimmed V and J ends, which lost 1 base and 0 bases, there was a span of 14 bases. In DNA, the CDR3 is TGTGCCAGCAGTGAATCAGGGGCGTTTTCCAGCACAGATACGCAGTATTTT. Its protein is CASSESGAFSSTDTQYF. The full variable domain, in which reference TRBV25-1 and TRBJ2-3 provide the parts outside the CDR3, is EADIYQTPRYLVIGTGKKITLECSQTMGHDKMYWYQQDPGMELHLIHYSYGVNSTEKGDLSSESTVSRIRTEHFPLTLESARPSHTSQYLCASSESGAFSSTDTQYFGPGTRLTVL.

The V gene is TRBV6-5, the J gene TRBJ2-1, with a tentative D call TRBD1 (5 bases). Germline CDR1 MNHEY, CDR2 SVGAGI. The CDR3 consists of 13 residues. Trimming removed 10 bases at V and 6 bases at J, with 16 bases between. CDR3 nucleotides: TGTGCCACCCAGGATGGGGCCCCCAATGAGCAGTTCTTC. This translates into CATQDGAPNEQFF.

This CDR3 is CASRGGGGYGYTF. Here the CDR3 DNA reads TGTGCCAGTAGGGGAGGGGGGGGTTATGGCTACACCTTC. The V gene is TRBV6-5, the J gene TRBJ1-2, with D perhaps matching TRBD1 (6 bases). The CDR3 consists of 13 residues. Trimming left V 9 bases short and J 5 bases short, with 16 bases between. CDR1 is MNHEY and CDR2 is SVGAGI in the germline V gene.

The V and J genes are TRBV6-2 or TRBV6-3 and TRBJ2-7; D unclear. The V gene's germline CDR1 is MNHEY and CDR2 SVGEGT. This CDR3 contains 16 residues. V was shortened by 3 bases and J by 3 bases, with 18 bases between the two germline ends. DNA for the CDR3: TGTGCCAGCAGTTATTCACAGACACGGATTAGCTACGAGCAGTACTTC. Translating gives CASSYSQTRISYEQYF.

The chain uses TRBV18 and TRBJ1-1, with D perhaps matching TRBD1 (5 bases). CDR1 and CDR2 (germline): KGHSH, LQKENI. V lost 7 bases and J 6 bases, leaving 18 bases between the germline ends. This CDR3 is 14 amino acids long. CDR3 DNA sequence: TGTGCCAGCTACCCGGGAGGGGCGATGGCTGAAGCTTTCTTT. Protein sequence: CASYPGGAMAEAFF.

V and J are TRBV30 and TRBJ1-5; D uncertain. The CDR3 loop spans 13 amino acids. Germline CDR1 and CDR2: GTSNPN and SVGIG (reference sequence). Trimming took off 7 bases at V and 4 bases at J, with 14 bases between the two ends. CDR3 DNA: TGTGCCTCCTCGGCAGGTAATAATCAGCCCCAGCATTTT. As protein: CASSAGNNQPQHF.

This rearrangement joins TRBV10-3 to TRBJ1-2, with D perhaps TRBD1 (5 bases). The germline V and J ends were trimmed by 2 bases and 1 base, with 5 bases remaining between them. Germline CDR1 reads ENHRY; CDR2 reads SYGVKD. CDR3 length equals 13 residues. The CDR3 coding sequence is TGTGCCATCAGTGAGAGGGGTAACTATGGCTACACCTTC. This translates into CAISERGNYGYTF.

The rearrangement joins TRBV30 to TRBJ1-5, with D possibly TRBD1 on 5 matching bases. CDR1 GTSNPN and CDR2 SVGIG come from the germline V gene (reference sequence). V lost 2 bases and J lost 0, with 5 bases in between. The CDR3 contains 13 residues. CDR3 nucleotides: TGTGCCTGGAGTCAGGGTAGCAATCAGCCCCAGCATTTT. It yields the protein CAWSQGSNQPQHF.

CDR3 region: CAWSVRGGPNQPQHF. In nucleotides, the CDR3 is TGTGCCTGGAGTGTACGGGGGGGACCAAATCAGCCCCAGCATTTT. The genes are TRBV30 and TRBJ1-5, with D maybe TRBD1 (5 bases). Trimming left V 0 bases short and J 4 bases short, with 13 bases between. CDR1 and CDR2 from the germline V gene are GTSNPN and SVGIG (reference sequence). The CDR3 is 15 residues long. Combining the CDR3 with reference TRBV30 and TRBJ1-5 gives the whole variable domain SQTIHQWPATLVQPVGSPLSLECTVEGTSNPNLYWYRQAAGRGLQLLFYSVGIGQISSEVPQNLSASRPQDRQFILSSKKLLLSDSGFYLCAWSVRGGPNQPQHFGDGTRLSIL.

The chain joins TRBV15 to TRBJ2-3; 7 positions agree with TRBD1. The CDR3 is 15 amino acids. Germline V gene data show CDR1 as LNHNV and CDR2 as YYDKDF (reference sequence). V shed 6 bases and J 9 bases; nucleotides not matched to a gene: 15. The CDR3 DNA reads TGTGCCACCAGAGTGGGACAGCCCTCGGTGGGGACGCAGTATTTT. It translates to CATRVGQPSVGTQYF.

Only a few counts were recorded for this clone. V gene TRBV20-1 combines with J gene TRBJ1-2; D is unclear. The CDR3 loop spans 12 amino acids. V shed 3 bases and J shed 3 bases, with 8 bases lying between them. Germline V CDR1 and CDR2: DFQATT, SNEGSKA (reference sequence). CDR3 loop: CSASSRDYGYTF. The CDR3 DNA follows: TGCAGTGCTAGTTCCCGGGACTATGGCTACACCTTC.

This chain connects TRBV27 to TRBJ2-1; 9 positions match TRBD2. Germline loops: CDR1 MNHEY, CDR2 SMNVEV (reference sequence). CDR3 length: 13 amino acids. V lost 7 bases to trimming and J lost 7 bases; unmatched junction nucleotides: 5. The CDR3 reads CASIIAGGNEQFF. The CDR3 bases are TGTGCCAGCATCATCGCGGGAGGGAATGAGCAGTTCTTC.

This clone showed up just a few times. J is TRBJ1-3 and V is TRBV9, with D perhaps TRBD1 (6 bases). The length of the CDR3 is 14 residues. Trimming cost V 4 bases and J 2 bases, with 10 bases left between them. Germline values: CDR1 SGDLS, CDR2 YYNGEE. The CDR3 reads CASSLRGPGNTIYF. The CDR3 nucleotides read TGTGCCAGCAGCCTCAGGGGTCCTGGAAACACCATATATTTT.

This clone was observed a few times. The rearrangement joins TRBV3-1 (or the pseudogene TRBV3-2) to TRBJ2-7, with D perhaps TRBD2 (5 bases). The V gene's germline CDR1 is LGHDT and CDR2 YNNKEL (reference sequence). Trimming shortened V by 6 bases and J by 6 bases, and 12 bases separated the two germline ends. The CDR3 is made up of 12 amino acids. CDR3 loop: CASRHEGLEQYF. In DNA, the CDR3 is TGTGCCAGCAGACACGAGGGCCTCGAGCAGTACTTC.